The sequence of this TCR beta chain was determined in a study of control samples from healthy donors and cancer patients (dated by TCRdb to about 2020). Measured from the cysteine to the phenylalanine, the CDR3 is 13 residues long. The kept DNA is CDR3 alone, 39 bases in frame from the first base. A distance of 11 bases separates the germline ends of V and J, which lose 1 base and 8 bases respectively. CDR1 LGHDT and CDR2 YNNKEL were looked up in the germline V gene (reference sequence). Libraries were constructed by the immunoSEQ multiplex PCR assay. TCRdb provides this immuneACCESS table in a form limited to in-frame rearrangements. Some clones are lacking; in checked studies, under half of them reflect an unresolved V gene, and why the rest are absent is not known. In all, the sample holds 74,000 or so clones, and about 88% of those were seen once. 6.5% to 7.5% of the sample is in the top ten clones.

Turning to this clone: Its antigen target is currently unknown. No much larger clone exists at a distance of one base, and base qualities are not known.

Sequencing was carried out using blood. This receptor was identified in a man aged 50-59 years in good health. The chain uses TRBV3-1 (or the pseudogene TRBV3-2) and TRBJ1-2; matching of 5 bases hints at TRBD1 as the D gene. The CDR3 has the sequence CASSQGQYGGYTF. The DNA is TGTGCCAGCAGCCAAGGACAGTATGGCGGCTACACCTTC.